This T cell receptor (beta chain) was captured by sequencing in a study of blood T cells in healthy people across ages. Study background: About one barcoded TCR beta cDNA was captured per two T cells.

At least 7 million PBMCs were isolated per sample. Study outcomes and limitations: Donors of long life had a larger count of naive CD4+ cells and greater diversity than aged donors.

Worth noting for this clonotype: What it recognizes is unknown.

Germline CDR1 and CDR2: SGHTA and FQGNSA. Trimming took 2 bases from V and 5 from J, leaving 16 bases between them. The CDR3 consists of 16 residues. A second PCR of roughly 7 to 11 cycles used a sample-barcoded 5' primer and a J-beta primer mix. Each of the cDNA molecules was tagged by a template-switch adaptor with 12 random nucleotides. Using its own MiXCR run on the 5' RACE reads, TCRdb lists one record per CDR3 protein. The repertoire holds hundreds of thousands of distinct CDR3 sequences, 32% seen once, with approximately 15% in the top ten. Sample: blood. The chain has TRBV7-2 and TRBJ2-4; no clear D. The origin of this receptor is a woman older than 75 in good health. CDR3 residues: CASSLIRLSGQNIQYF. The DNA for the CDR3 is TGTGCCAGCAGCTTAATTAGACTTTCGGGCCAAAACATTCAGTACTTC.